Listed here are 20 T cell receptor beta chains from one sample, sequenced in a study of cytomegalovirus exposure and HLA in healthy donors. The study ran its PCR with 60 Vbeta and 13 Jbeta primers. Assay used: immunoSEQ multiplex PCR; TCRdb lists only in-frame clones, some missing. The sample gives 150,000 to 200,000 clones, approximately 80% of which show up once; approximately 2% is in the top ten. The source material was PBMCs. Receptors originate from a woman between 18 and 30 years old in good health and CMV-seropositive.

The chain employs TRBV6-6 and TRBJ2-3, with TRBD2 matching 8 bases. V lost 6 bases, J lost 1 base, and 3 bases stayed unmatched. CDR1 and CDR2 from the germline V gene are MNHNY and SVGAGI (reference sequence). There are 14 residues in the CDR3. The CDR3, as DNA: TGTGCCAGCAGGCAGCGGGGGCGCACAGATACGCAGTATTTT. It translates to CASRQRGRTDTQYF.

CDR3 protein: CASSPQGQVVQETQYF. The DNA of the CDR3 is TGCGCCAGCAGCCCGCAGGGACAGGTCGTCCAAGAGACCCAGTACTTC. The chain joins TRBV5-1 to TRBJ2-5, with 8 nucleotides matching TRBD1. CDR3 length equals 16 residues. The germline V gene has CDR1 SGHRS and CDR2 YFSETQ. J gave up 1 base and V 4 bases, and 9 bases lay outside the gene matches.

The chain links TRBV7-2 to TRBJ1-6; D is ambiguous. The germline CDR1 and CDR2 sequences are SGHTA and FQGNSA. With 1 base removed from V and 7 bases from J, the gap between germline ends came to 5 bases. The CDR3 runs 13 residues. The CDR3 protein is CASSLDRNSPLHF. In DNA form, the CDR3 reads TGTGCCAGCAGCTTAGACAGAAATTCACCCCTCCACTTT.

The chain joins TRBV7-9 to TRBJ2-5, with D maybe TRBD2 (7 bases). Trimming pared 5 bases from V and 1 base from J, leaving 23 bases between. This CDR3 has 18 residues. The V gene's germline CDR1 is SEHNR and CDR2 FQNEAQ (reference sequence). CDR3 sequence (DNA): TGTGCCAGCAGCCCCCGGTTGGGGGCGGGGGTCTTCCAAGAGACCCAGTACTTC. This encodes CASSPRLGAGVFQETQYF.

This chain joins TRBV2 and TRBJ2-3; possible D gene TRBD1, 5 bases. Germline values: CDR1 SNHLY, CDR2 FYNNEI. Trimming took 8 bases from V and 0 from J, leaving 15 bases between them. The length of the CDR3 is 15 residues. The chain's CDR3 is CASQRQKTSTDTQYF. The CDR3, as DNA: TGTGCCAGCCAAAGACAGAAAACAAGCACAGATACGCAGTATTTT. Full variable domain (outside the CDR3, taken from reference TRBV2 and TRBJ2-3): EPEVTQTPSHQVTQMGQEVILRCVPISNHLYFYWYRQILGQKVEFLVSFYNNEISEKSEIFDDQFSVERPDGSNFTLKIRSTKLEDSAMYFCASQRQKTSTDTQYFGPGTRLTVL.

The chain employs TRBV15 and TRBJ2-1, with TRBD1 matching over 8 bases. This CDR3 contains 16 residues. CDR1 LNHNV and CDR2 YYDKDF come from the germline V gene (reference sequence). V shed 5 bases, J shed 7 bases, and the junction held 13 bases outside the gene matches. CDR3 protein: CATSRGQALGRNEQFF. In nucleotides, the CDR3 is TGTGCCACCAGCCGGGGACAGGCTCTCGGGCGGAATGAGCAGTTCTTC.

The chain recombines TRBV4-1 with TRBJ2-3, with 12 bases identical to TRBD2. Unmatched junction bases numbered 7, after V lost 4 bases and J lost 2 bases. The CDR3 loop spans 17 amino acids. Germline CDR1 is MGHRA and CDR2 is YSYEKL. CDR3 amino acids: CASSLYGTSGYTDTQYF. DNA of the CDR3: TGCGCCAGCAGCCTATACGGGACTAGCGGGTACACAGATACGCAGTATTTT.

The chain joins TRBV2 to TRBJ2-5; weak D call: TRBD1 (6 bases). With 1 base removed from V and 5 bases from J, the gap between germline ends came to 11 bases. The CDR3 is 14 residues long. Per the germline V gene, CDR1 is SNHLY and CDR2 is FYNNEI. The CDR3 DNA reads TGTGCCAGCAGTGAAGGGACAGTCCGGGAGACCCAGTACTTC. This sequence encodes CASSEGTVRETQYF.

The chain carries TRBV6-1 and TRBJ2-7; D may be TRBD1 (6 bases). Germline V gene data show CDR1 as MNHNS and CDR2 as SASEGT. CDR3 length equals 12 residues. V was cut by 5 bases and J by 5 bases, with 10 bases left in between. CDR3 nucleotide sequence: TGTGCCAGCAGTCCGACAGGACACGAGCAGTACTTC. It encodes CASSPTGHEQYF.

The chain couples TRBV4-1 to TRBJ2-3; D gene ambiguous. With 5 bases removed from V and 2 bases from J, the gap between germline ends came to 26 bases. The CDR3 contains 19 residues. Germline assignment: CDR1 MGHRA and CDR2 YSYEKL. CDR3 coding DNA: TGCGCCAGCAGCTCCAGCGTGGTCTCGATACCAGAGTACACAGATACGCAGTATTTT. Translated: CASSSSVVSIPEYTDTQYF.

The V and J genes are TRBV2 and TRBJ2-3; TRBD2 agrees at 9 bases. With 5 bases clipped from V and 9 bases from J, the junction kept 21 bases outside the gene matches. This CDR3 has 18 residues. The germline gives CDR1 SNHLY, CDR2 FYNNEI. Written as DNA, the CDR3 is TGTGCCAGCAGTTATGCCGGACTGAGCGGGGGGACGCAGGGGACGCAGTATTTT. The encoded protein is CASSYAGLSGGTQGTQYF. The full variable domain, in which reference TRBV2 and TRBJ2-3 provide the parts outside the CDR3, is EPEVTQTPSHQVTQMGQEVILRCVPISNHLYFYWYRQILGQKVEFLVSFYNNEISEKSEIFDDQFSVERPDGSNFTLKIRSTKLEDSAMYFCASSYAGLSGGTQGTQYFGPGTRLTVL.

V is TRBV11-1 and J is TRBJ2-5; no reliable D call. The germline CDR1 and CDR2 sequences are SGHAT and FQDESV (reference sequence). Deletions cut 5 bases from V and 5 bases from J, with 12 bases between. CDR3 length: 13 amino acids. CDR3 in DNA: TGTGCCAGCAGCACGACTCTCGGGGAGACCCAGTACTTC. Residues: CASSTTLGETQYF.

The chain links TRBV19 to TRBJ2-7, with 8 bases identical to TRBD1. Per germline, CDR1 LNHDA and CDR2 SQIVND (reference sequence). The CDR3 covers 17 residues. The trim removed 1 base at V and 3 bases at J, leaving 11 bases unmatched. The CDR3: CASSIGLTGASDYEQYF. The CDR3 DNA sequence: TGTGCCAGTAGTATAGGGTTGACAGGGGCGAGTGACTACGAGCAGTACTTC.

This rearrangement joins TRBV5-1 to TRBJ2-7; the match to TRBD2 covers 7 bases. After removal of 4 bases from V and 1 base from J, the junction contained 5 bases not matched to a gene. In germline, CDR1 is SGHRS, CDR2 YFSETQ. This CDR3 has 14 amino acids. CDR3 DNA: TGCGCCAGCAGCGTGGTGGGGGGGTCCTACGAGCAGTACGTC. It specifies CASSVVGGSYEQYV.

The V and J genes are TRBV5-6 and TRBJ1-5; the D is unclear. CDR3 length equals 15 residues. CDR1 SGHDT and CDR2 YYEEEE come from the germline V gene. Between the trimmed V and J ends, which lost 0 bases and 8 bases, there was a span of 15 bases. In DNA form, the CDR3 reads TGTGCCAGCAGCTTGGCCGGGAAGATCGGAGAGCCCCAGCATTTT. Amino acids: CASSLAGKIGEPQHF.

The chain couples TRBV19 to TRBJ1-5, with D perhaps matching TRBD1 (5 bases). Germline assignment: CDR1 LNHDA and CDR2 SQIVND (reference sequence). Trimming took 0 bases from V and 7 from J, leaving 16 bases between them. CDR3 length equals 16 residues. The CDR3 loop is CASSIEGRQLRQPQHF. The CDR3 DNA reads as TGTGCCAGTAGTATAGAAGGGCGACAGTTGAGACAGCCCCAGCATTTT.

This clone was recorded once. The junction and the germline gene differ at one end; a read error may be behind it. V is TRBV7-3 and J is TRBJ1-2; D not resolved. CDR3 length equals 9 residues. Germline CDR1 and CDR2: SGHTA and FQGTGA. CDR3 sequence reads: CASSLPSPF. CDR3 coding DNA: TGTGCCAGCAGTTTGCCTAGTCCCTTC.

The rearrangement links TRBV27 to TRBJ1-2, with a weak D call TRBD1 (5 bases). V lost 3 bases to trimming and J lost 4 bases, with 9 bases between them. Germline CDR1 is MNHEY and CDR2 is SMNVEV (reference sequence). This CDR3 region has 13 residues. The CDR3 sequence is CASSFQGTYGYTF. DNA for the CDR3: TGTGCCAGCAGTTTCCAGGGCACCTATGGCTACACCTTC.

DNA of the CDR3: TGTGCCAGCTCACCCTTGCCCCGACAGGCAGGATCCTACGAGCAGTACTTC. Its protein product is CASSPLPRQAGSYEQYF. The chain links TRBV18 to TRBJ2-7; perhaps TRBD1 as D (6 bases). The CDR3 is made up of 17 amino acids. Between the trimmed V and J ends, which lost 3 bases and 1 base, there was a span of 19 bases. Germline V gene lookup returns CDR1 KGHSH and CDR2 LQKENI.

V usage is TRBV6-5 and J usage is TRBJ2-7, with 9 bases lining up with TRBD2. Trimming cost V 6 bases and J 2 bases; bases outside gene matches: 5. The germline gives CDR1 MNHEY, CDR2 SVGAGI. The CDR3 spans 14 residues. The CDR3 bases are TGTGCCAGCAGCAGAGCGGGGGGACCCTACGAGCAGTACGTC. Its translation: CASSRAGGPYEQYV.